This TCR beta chain was documented in a study of cytomegalovirus exposure and HLA in healthy donors. Findings and caveats of the study: Researchers catalogued roughly 150 TCR beta chains as cytomegalovirus-associated. In a later analysis, most CMV-associated TCR beta chains appeared HLA-restricted.

A word on this clone: What it recognizes is unknown.

The PCR contained 60 Vbeta and 13 Jbeta primers. The repertoire was sequenced with immunoSEQ multiplex PCR; TCRdb's copy has only in-frame clones and lacks some. In the table there are 120,000 to 150,000 clones, 60% to 85% of which are singletons. V lost 5 bases and J lost 9, with 20 bases in between. The CDR3 loop spans 16 amino acids. The germline gives CDR1 LNHDA, CDR2 SQIVND (reference sequence). This chain links TRBV19 with TRBJ1-6; TRBD1 might be the D (6 bases). Sequenced input: PBMCs. This sequence was found in a man in his late teens or twenties in good health and CMV-seronegative. CDR3 DNA: TGTGCCAGTAGTCGACAGGTCTCCGGGGCCATTTCACCCCTCCACTTT. Encoded protein: CASSRQVSGAISPLHF.